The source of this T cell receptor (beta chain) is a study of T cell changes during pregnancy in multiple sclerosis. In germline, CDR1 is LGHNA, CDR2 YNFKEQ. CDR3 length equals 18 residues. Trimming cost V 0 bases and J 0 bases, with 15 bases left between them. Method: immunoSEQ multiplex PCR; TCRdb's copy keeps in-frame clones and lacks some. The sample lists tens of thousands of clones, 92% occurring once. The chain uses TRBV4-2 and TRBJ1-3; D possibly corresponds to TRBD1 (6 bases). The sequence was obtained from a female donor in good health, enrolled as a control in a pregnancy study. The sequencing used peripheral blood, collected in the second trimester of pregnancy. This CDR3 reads CASSQDLGRGRSGNTIYF. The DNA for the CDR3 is TGTGCCAGCAGCCAAGATCTTGGCAGGGGACGCTCTGGAAACACCATATATTTT.